This TCR beta chain was recorded in a study of blood T cell repertoires in COVID-19. Trimming stripped 3 bases from V and 4 bases from J, with 17 bases between. This CDR3 spans 16 amino acids. Germline loops: CDR1 LGHDT, CDR2 YNNKEL (reference sequence). Original processing notes: Reference gene primer amplification gave estimated nucleated cell counts. Sequenced by immunoSEQ multiplex PCR; TCRdb stores in-frame clones only, minus some. V and J calls and clone size are copied from that table; D and trimming were computed from the DNA. The table records 150,000 to 200,000 clones, just under 80% of them present only once.

Material: peripheral blood. This receptor was obtained from a man between 65 and 85 years old with active or convalescent COVID-19. V gene TRBV3-1 (or the pseudogene TRBV3-2) combines with J gene TRBJ2-3; possibly TRBD2 for D (6 bases). CDR3 sequence reads: CASSQTGLRSADTQYF. The DNA of the CDR3 is TGTGCCAGCAGCCAGACGGGACTCCGGAGCGCAGATACGCAGTATTTT.